This TCR beta chain was identified in a study of T cell responses to AZD1222 COVID-19 vaccine. Overall study results and limits: A reported finding is that nearly half of spike-specific TCRs target unmutated variant regions. Sampling that yielded the repertoires occurred only after the peak T cell response.

Libraries were prepared by immunoSEQ multiplex PCR; TCRdb keeps only in-frame clonotypes and omits some of them. The repertoire holds some 120,000 clones, 80% to 90% seen once, with roughly 7.4% in the top ten. Details on this clone: What it recognizes is unknown.

After removal of 5 bases from V and 3 bases from J, the junction contained 2 bases not matched to a gene. The CDR3 covers 13 residues. Germline V gene lookup returns CDR1 SQVTM and CDR2 ANQGSEA. The chain links TRBV29-1 to TRBJ1-4, with TRBD1 identical over 8 bases. The TCR sequence derives from an adult in good health. The sequences come from peripheral blood, collected on day 0 of AZD1222 vaccination. This CDR3 is CSVQGAPNEKLFF. CDR3 DNA sequence: TGCAGCGTTCAGGGGGCCCCTAATGAAAAACTGTTTTTT.